This TCR beta chain was documented in a study of T cells in narcolepsy. As for the study in general: Patients with NT1 or NT2 and healthy control donors were enrolled. General study results and limits: Some memory CD4+ repertoires had no autoreactive clone sequences. Autoreactive HCRT-specific and TRIB2-specific clonotypes were marked in same-patient CSF-versus-blood CD4+ comparisons.

TCRdb's table, derived via immunoSEQ multiplex PCR, lists solely in-frame clones and lacks some. The table has 35,000 or so clones, over 75% seen once. V lost 6 bases to trimming and J lost 6 bases; unmatched junction nucleotides: 16. Germline loops: CDR1 MDHEN, CDR2 SYDVKM. This CDR3 is 16 amino acids long. As to this clone: Its antigen is undetermined.

Sequencing input: CD45RA- memory CD4+ T cells from PBMCs. J is TRBJ2-7 and V is TRBV28; 8 bases match TRBD1. This sequence was found in a human donor with narcolepsy. For the CDR3, the DNA is TGTGCCAGCAGCCCTAGGCAGGGACCGGACAGGGCCGAGCAGTACTTC. This sequence encodes CASSPRQGPDRAEQYF.